This T cell receptor (beta chain) was recovered during a study of blood T cell repertoires in COVID-19. Study information: Material from acute and convalescent COVID-19 was sourced from the United States, Italy and Spain. T cells, B-cell-depleted T cells, or PBMCs supplied cDNA or gDNA.

CDR1 and CDR2 from the germline V gene are SGDLS and YYNGEE. The ends lost 5 bases at V and 6 bases at J; junction bases unmatched: 16. The CDR3 runs to 16 residues. Enrolled through a virtual design, the participants were between about 18 and 100 years of age and came from 24 US areas. A PCR-confirmed or clinician-diagnosed COVID-19 case had contacted exposed participants within 2 weeks of entry. Sequencing used immunoSEQ multiplex PCR; TCRdb keeps in-frame clones, though not all of them. The repertoire holds about 150,000 clones, about 85% seen once, with over 4% in the top ten. The sequenced material came from PBMCs or T cells enriched from blood (not recorded which). The rearrangement joins TRBV9 to TRBJ2-7, with 8 bases that match TRBD1. This TCR was recovered from a woman between 40 and 55 years old who had been exposed to COVID-19. CDR3 protein: CASRDDIGQGSCEQYF. The CDR3 bases are TGTGCCAGCAGGGACGATATAGGACAGGGCTCTTGCGAGCAGTACTTC. Full variable domain (outside the CDR3, taken from reference TRBV9 and TRBJ2-7): DSGVTQTPKHLITATGQRVTLRCSPRSGDLSVYWYQQSLDQGLQFLIQYYNGEERAKGNILERFSAQQFPDLHSELNLSSLELGDSALYFCASRDDIGQGSCEQYFGPGTRLTVT.